This T cell receptor beta chain comes out of a study of blood T cell repertoires in COVID-19. Study context: Samples of COVID-19 (acute and convalescent) were obtained from the United States, Italy and Spain. The analysed material was cDNA or gDNA that came from T cells, B-cell-depleted T cells, or PBMCs.

Per the original data handling: Scientists estimated how many nucleated cells there were by amplifying reference gene primers. Data came from immunoSEQ multiplex PCR; TCRdb stores just in-frame clones and leaves some out. The DNA gave D and trimming, while V, J and clone size come from that table. The data contain 150,000 to 200,000 clones, 85% to 90% of them singletons. The ends were cut back, 6 bases at V and 0 bases at J, with 12 bases in the middle. Germline CDR1 is LGHDT and CDR2 is YNNKEL (reference sequence). The CDR3 sequence is 15 residues long. The chain recombines TRBV3-1 (or the pseudogene TRBV3-2) with TRBJ2-1, with a tentative D call TRBD1 (5 bases). This TCR was sampled from a woman older than 75 in a cohort sampled during active or convalescent COVID-19. Sequenced material: peripheral blood. CDR3 coding DNA: TGTGCCAGCAGGCTACAGGCGAGCTCCTACAATGAGCAGTTCTTC. The encoded protein is CASRLQASSYNEQFF.